This record covers a single T cell receptor beta chain. The antigen is undetermined. From germline, CDR1 is LNHDA and CDR2 SQIVND (reference sequence). The trim removed 6 bases at V and 4 bases at J, leaving 6 bases unmatched. The CDR3 runs to 14 residues. This specimen belongs to a study of Ad26.COV2.S vaccination and SARS-CoV-2 variants. Study-wide results and limits: Placebo recipients and vaccine recipients were similar in non-spike TCR breadth. Vaccinated individuals (as opposed to placebo recipients) had higher spike-specific TCR breadth.

Treatment: some 19 received Ad26.COV2.S at low or high dose, single or two shots; about five received placebo; per-sample allocation not given. On day 63 after the first injection, vaccine and placebo recipients gave samples. As its vector, the vaccine had Ad26, which expressed Wuhan-strain SARS-CoV-2 spike. Sequencing used immunoSEQ multiplex PCR; TCRdb keeps in-frame clones, though not all of them. The sample has some 250,000 clones; roughly 88% are singletons. The origin of this receptor is a person aged 18 to 65 who received the Ad26.COV2.S COVID-19 vaccine or a placebo. The V and J genes are TRBV19 and TRBJ2-3; 8 bases line up with TRBD2. Sequences were derived from peripheral blood, sampled in a trial of Ad26.COV2.S vaccine versus placebo. The DNA of the CDR3 is TGTGCCAGTAGGCCAGCGGGAGTCGCAGATACGCAGTATTTT. Its translation: CASRPAGVADTQYF.